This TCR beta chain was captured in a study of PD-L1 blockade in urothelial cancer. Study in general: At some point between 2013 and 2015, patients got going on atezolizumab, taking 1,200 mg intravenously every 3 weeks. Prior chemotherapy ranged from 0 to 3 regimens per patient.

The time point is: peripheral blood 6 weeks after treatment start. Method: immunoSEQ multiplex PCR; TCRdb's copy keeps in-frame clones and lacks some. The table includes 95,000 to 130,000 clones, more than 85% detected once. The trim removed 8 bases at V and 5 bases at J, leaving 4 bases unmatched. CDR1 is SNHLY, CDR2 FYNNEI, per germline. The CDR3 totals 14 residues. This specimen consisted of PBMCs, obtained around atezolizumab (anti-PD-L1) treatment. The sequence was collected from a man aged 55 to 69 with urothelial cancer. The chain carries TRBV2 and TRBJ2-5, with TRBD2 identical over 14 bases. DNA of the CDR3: TGTGCCAGCCTGGGACTAGCGGGGGCCGAGACCCAGTACTTC. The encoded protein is CASLGLAGAETQYF.